This TCR beta chain is drawn from a study of human T cells and chemical hapten exposure. Study at large: Alopecia areata, totalis or universalis affected patients who were mostly female.

The V gene end was trimmed by 5 bases and the J gene end by 8 bases; junction bases not matched to a gene: 10. The CDR3 is made up of 16 amino acids. Germline V gene data show CDR1 as SGHTA and CDR2 as FQGNSA. The study, taken as a whole, reports: While controls formed fewer of them, expanded TCRs formed significantly more large CDR3 similarity clusters.

Time point in this sample: pre-sensitization, week 0. Treatment reported: therapeutic diphenylcyclopropenone sensitization with weekly scalp DPC. Within the library, unique molecular identifiers were attached to each individual cDNA molecule. Authors' methods: Samples held a median of around 100,000 TCRs, range roughly 20,000–750,000. TCRdb used MiXCR to reprocess the RACE reads, holding one entry per CDR3 protein. The V and J calls were determined by TCRdb, not by the authors. The table shows 300,000 to 450,000 distinct CDR3 sequences, with less than 6.5% occurring only once. Worth noting for this clonotype: No antigen is known for it.

This rearrangement joins TRBV7-2 to TRBJ1-6; TRBD1 aligns across 9 bases. The sequence was obtained from a woman between 50 and 59 years old with alopecia areata. Some clones in this sample may be carry-over from other donors' samples. The sample here was whole blood, taken in connection with sensitization to the hapten diphenylcyclopropenone (DPC). DNA of the CDR3: TGTGCCAGCAGCGCACATCCCGGACAGGGGCATTCACCCCTCCACTTT. It encodes CASSAHPGQGHSPLHF.